This TCR beta chain was captured in a study of identical twins. Germline V gene sequence: CDR1 SGHTA, CDR2 FQGNSA. With 5 bases clipped from V and 9 bases from J, the junction kept 15 bases outside the gene matches. This CDR3 has 17 amino acids. A single record per CDR3 protein comes from TCRdb applying MiXCR to the 5' RACE reads. The repertoire holds about 430,000 distinct CDR3 sequences, about a fifth seen once, with 10% to 15% in the top ten. The TCR comes from a man aged 45-65 years in good health. Sequenced material: naive T cells sorted from blood. The chain uses TRBV7-2 and TRBJ2-1, with 11 bases matching TRBD2. The CDR3 sequence: CASSHTSGGPLIREQFF. The CDR3 DNA follows: TGTGCCAGCAGCCATACTAGCGGGGGCCCGCTTATCCGTGAGCAGTTCTTC. The full variable domain, its missing parts supplied by reference TRBV7-2 and TRBJ2-1, is GAGVSQSPSNKVTEKGKDVELRCDPISGHTALYWYRQSLGQGLEFLIYFQGNSAPDKSGLPSDRFSAERTGGSVSTLTIQRTQQEDSAVYLCASSHTSGGPLIREQFFGPGTRLTVL.